This TCR beta chain was captured in a study of blood T cell repertoires in COVID-19. The wider study: The origin of the acute and convalescent COVID-19 samples was the United States, Italy and Spain. In each case, the material was cDNA or gDNA derived from T cells, B-cell-depleted T cells, or PBMCs.

Looked up from germline, CDR1 is MNHEY and CDR2 is SVGEGT. The ends were cut back, 0 bases at V and 2 bases at J, with 14 bases in the middle. The CDR3 sequence is 16 residues long. TCRdb's table, derived via immunoSEQ multiplex PCR, lists solely in-frame clones and lacks some. The sample includes 150,000 to 200,000 clones, over 75% of them seen just once. The source material was peripheral blood. The V gene is TRBV6-2 or TRBV6-3, the J gene TRBJ2-7, with TRBD1 as a possible D gene (6 bases). The origin of this receptor is a man in his sixties with acute or convalescent COVID-19. The CDR3 region is CASSYSRLAGAYEQYF. CDR3 coding DNA: TGTGCCAGCAGTTACTCCCGGCTAGCAGGGGCCTACGAGCAGTACTTC.